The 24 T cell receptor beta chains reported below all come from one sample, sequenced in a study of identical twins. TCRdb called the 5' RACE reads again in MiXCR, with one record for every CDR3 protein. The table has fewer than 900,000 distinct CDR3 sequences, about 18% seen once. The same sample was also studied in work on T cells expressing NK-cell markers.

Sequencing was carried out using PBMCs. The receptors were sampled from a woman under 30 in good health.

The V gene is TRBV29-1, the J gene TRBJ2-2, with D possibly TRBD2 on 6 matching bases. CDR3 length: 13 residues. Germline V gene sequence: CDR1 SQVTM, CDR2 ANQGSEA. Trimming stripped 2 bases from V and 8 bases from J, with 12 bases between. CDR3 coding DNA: TGCAGCGTTGAAAGGGGCGGGACGGGGGAGCTGTTTTTT. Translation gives CSVERGGTGELFF.

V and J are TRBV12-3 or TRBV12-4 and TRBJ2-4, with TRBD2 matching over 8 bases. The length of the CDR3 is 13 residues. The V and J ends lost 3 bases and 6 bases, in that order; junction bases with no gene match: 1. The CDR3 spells CASSFGTRNIQYF. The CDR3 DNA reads TGTGCCAGCAGTTTTGGGACTAGAAACATTCAGTACTTC.

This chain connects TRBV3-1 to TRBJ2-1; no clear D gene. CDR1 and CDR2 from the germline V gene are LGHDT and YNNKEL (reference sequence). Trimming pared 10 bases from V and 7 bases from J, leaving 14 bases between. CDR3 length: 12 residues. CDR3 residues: CATGSGGNEQFF. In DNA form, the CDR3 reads TGTGCCACCGGCTCTGGCGGAAATGAGCAGTTCTTC.

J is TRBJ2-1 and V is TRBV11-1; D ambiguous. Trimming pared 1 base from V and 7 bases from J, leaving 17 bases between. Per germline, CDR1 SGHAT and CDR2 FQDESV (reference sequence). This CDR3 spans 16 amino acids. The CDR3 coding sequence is TGTGCCAGCAGCTTAGTTGCCACCATTGCCATGAATGAGCAGTTCTTC. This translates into CASSLVATIAMNEQFF. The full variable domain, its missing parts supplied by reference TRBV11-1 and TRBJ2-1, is EAEVAQSPRYKITEKSQAVAFWCDPISGHATLYWYRQILGQGPELLVQFQDESVVDDSQLPKDRFSAERLKGVDSTLKIQPAELGDSAMYLCASSLVATIAMNEQFFGPGTRLTVL.

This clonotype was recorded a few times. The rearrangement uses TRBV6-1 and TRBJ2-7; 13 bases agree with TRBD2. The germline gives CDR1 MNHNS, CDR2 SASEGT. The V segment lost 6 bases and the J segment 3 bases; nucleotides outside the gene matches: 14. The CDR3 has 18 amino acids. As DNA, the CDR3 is TGTGCCAGCAGGAGACAGACTAGCGGGAGGTGGAGGTTCTACGAGCAGTACTTC. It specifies CASRRQTSGRWRFYEQYF.

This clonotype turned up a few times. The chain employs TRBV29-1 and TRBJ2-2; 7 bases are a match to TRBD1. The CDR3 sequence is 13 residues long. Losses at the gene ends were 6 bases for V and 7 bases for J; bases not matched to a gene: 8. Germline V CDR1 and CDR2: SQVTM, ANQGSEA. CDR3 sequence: CSVAQTGIGELFF. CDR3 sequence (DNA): TGCAGCGTGGCCCAGACAGGGATCGGGGAGCTGTTTTTT.

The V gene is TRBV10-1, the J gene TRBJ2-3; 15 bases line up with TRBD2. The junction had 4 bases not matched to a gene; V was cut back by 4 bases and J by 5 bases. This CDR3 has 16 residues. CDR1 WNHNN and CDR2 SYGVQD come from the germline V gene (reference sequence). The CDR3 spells CASSGGLAGGQDTQYF. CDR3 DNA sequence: TGCGCCAGCAGTGGGGGACTAGCGGGGGGCCAAGATACGCAGTATTTT.

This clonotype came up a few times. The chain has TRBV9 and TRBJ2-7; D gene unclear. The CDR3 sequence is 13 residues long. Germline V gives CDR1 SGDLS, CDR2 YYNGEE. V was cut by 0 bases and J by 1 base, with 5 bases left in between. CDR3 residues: CASSVGVSYEQYF. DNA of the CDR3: TGTGCCAGCAGCGTAGGAGTGTCCTACGAGCAGTACTTC.

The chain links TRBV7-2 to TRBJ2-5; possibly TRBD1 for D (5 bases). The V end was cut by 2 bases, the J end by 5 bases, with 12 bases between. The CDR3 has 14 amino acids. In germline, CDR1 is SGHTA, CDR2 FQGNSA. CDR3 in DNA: TGTGCCAGCAGCTTAAATCAGGGTCCCGAGACCCAGTACTTC. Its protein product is CASSLNQGPETQYF.

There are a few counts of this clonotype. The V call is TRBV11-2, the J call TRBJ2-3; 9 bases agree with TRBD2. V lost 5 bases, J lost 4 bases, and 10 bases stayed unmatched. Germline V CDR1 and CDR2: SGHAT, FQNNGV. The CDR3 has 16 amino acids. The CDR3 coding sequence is TGTGCCAGCAGCGTGACATTAGCGGGAGAGGCAGATACGCAGTATTTT. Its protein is CASSVTLAGEADTQYF. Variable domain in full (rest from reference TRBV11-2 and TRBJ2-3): EAGVAQSPRYKIIEKRQSVAFWCNPISGHATLYWYQQILGQGPKLLIQFQNNGVVDDSQLPKDRFSAERLKGVDSTLKIQPAKLEDSAVYLCASSVTLAGEADTQYFGPGTRLTVL.

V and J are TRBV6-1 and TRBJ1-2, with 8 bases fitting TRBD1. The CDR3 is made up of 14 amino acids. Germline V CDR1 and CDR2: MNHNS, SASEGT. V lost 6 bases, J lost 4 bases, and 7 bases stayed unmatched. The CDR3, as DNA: TGTGCCAGCAGGGCCGGACAGGGTATCTATGGCTACACCTTC. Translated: CASRAGQGIYGYTF.

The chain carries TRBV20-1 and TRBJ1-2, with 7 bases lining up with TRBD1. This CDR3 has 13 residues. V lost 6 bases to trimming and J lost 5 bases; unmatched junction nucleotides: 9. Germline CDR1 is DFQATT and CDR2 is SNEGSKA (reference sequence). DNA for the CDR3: TGCAGTGCGCCTACAGGGGCGGGGTATGGCTACACCTTC. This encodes CSAPTGAGYGYTF.

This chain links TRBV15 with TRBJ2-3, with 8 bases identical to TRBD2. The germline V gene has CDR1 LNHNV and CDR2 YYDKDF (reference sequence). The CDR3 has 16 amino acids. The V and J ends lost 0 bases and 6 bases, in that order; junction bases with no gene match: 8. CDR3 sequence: CATSRDKWGGRDTQYF. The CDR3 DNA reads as TGTGCCACCAGCAGAGATAAATGGGGCGGGAGGGATACGCAGTATTTT. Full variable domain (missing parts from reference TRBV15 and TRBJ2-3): DAMVIQNPRYQVTQFGKPVTLSCSQTLNHNVMYWYQQKSSQAPKLLFHYYDKDFNNEADTPDNFQSRRPNTSFCFLDIRSPGLGDTAMYLCATSRDKWGGRDTQYFGPGTRLTVL.

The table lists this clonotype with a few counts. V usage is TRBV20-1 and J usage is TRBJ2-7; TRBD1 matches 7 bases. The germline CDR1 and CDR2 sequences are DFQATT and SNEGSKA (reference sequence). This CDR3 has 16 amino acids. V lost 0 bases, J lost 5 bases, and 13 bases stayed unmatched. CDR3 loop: CSARDARQGSFDEQYF. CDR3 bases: TGCAGTGCTAGAGATGCTAGACAGGGTAGTTTCGACGAGCAGTACTTC.

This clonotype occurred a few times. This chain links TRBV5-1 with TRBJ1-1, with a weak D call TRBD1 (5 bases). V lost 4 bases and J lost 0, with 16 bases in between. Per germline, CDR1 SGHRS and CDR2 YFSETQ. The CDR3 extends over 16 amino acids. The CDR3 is CASSDYRGRLNTEAFF. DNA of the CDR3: TGCGCCAGCAGCGACTATAGGGGAAGATTGAACACTGAAGCTTTCTTT.

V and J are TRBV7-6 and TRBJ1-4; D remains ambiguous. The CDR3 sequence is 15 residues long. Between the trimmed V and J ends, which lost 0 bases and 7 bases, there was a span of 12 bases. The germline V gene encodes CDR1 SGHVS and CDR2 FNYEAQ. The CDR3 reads CASSLALEIIEKLFF. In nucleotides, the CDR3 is TGTGCCAGCAGCTTAGCCCTGGAGATAATTGAAAAACTGTTTTTT.

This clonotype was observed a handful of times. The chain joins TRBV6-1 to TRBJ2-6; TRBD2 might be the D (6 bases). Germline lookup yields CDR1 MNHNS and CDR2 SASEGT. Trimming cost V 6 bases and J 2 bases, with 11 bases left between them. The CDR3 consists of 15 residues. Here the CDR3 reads CASRRRDAGANVLTF. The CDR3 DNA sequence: TGTGCCAGCAGAAGGAGGGATGCTGGGGCCAACGTCCTGACTTTC.

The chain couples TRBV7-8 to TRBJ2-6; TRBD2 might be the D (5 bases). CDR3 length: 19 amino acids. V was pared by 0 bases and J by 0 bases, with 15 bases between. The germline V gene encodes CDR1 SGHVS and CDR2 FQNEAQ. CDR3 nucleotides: TGTGCCAGCAGCTTAGCGCGGGCCAGACGATCCTCTGGGGCCAACGTCCTGACTTTC. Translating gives CASSLARARRSSGANVLTF.

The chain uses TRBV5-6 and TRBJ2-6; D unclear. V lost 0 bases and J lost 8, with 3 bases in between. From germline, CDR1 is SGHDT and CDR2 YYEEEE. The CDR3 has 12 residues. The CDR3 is CASSLGTNVLTF. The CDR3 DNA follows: TGTGCCAGCAGCTTGGGAACCAACGTCCTGACTTTC. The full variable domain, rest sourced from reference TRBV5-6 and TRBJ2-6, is DAGVTQSPTHLIKTRGQQVTLRCSPKSGHDTVSWYQQALGQGPQFIFQYYEEEERQRGNFPDRFSGHQFPNYSSELNVNALLLGDSALYLCASSLGTNVLTFGAGSRLTVL.

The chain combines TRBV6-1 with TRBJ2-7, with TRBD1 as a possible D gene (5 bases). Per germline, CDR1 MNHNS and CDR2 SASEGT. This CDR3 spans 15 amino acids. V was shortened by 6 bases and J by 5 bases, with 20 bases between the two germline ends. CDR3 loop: CASSLQGGLLNEQYF. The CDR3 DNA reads TGTGCCAGCAGCCTTCAGGGTGGCCTGTTGAACGAGCAGTACTTC.

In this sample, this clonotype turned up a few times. The CDR3, as DNA: TGTGCCAGCAGCCAGCTTCCCGGGTCTACCTACGAGCAGTACTTC. Translating gives CASSQLPGSTYEQYF. The chain uses TRBV4-2 and TRBJ2-7, with unresolved D. CDR1 is LGHNA, CDR2 YNFKEQ, per germline. This CDR3 has 15 amino acids. Trimming took 3 bases from V and 2 from J, leaving 14 bases between them.

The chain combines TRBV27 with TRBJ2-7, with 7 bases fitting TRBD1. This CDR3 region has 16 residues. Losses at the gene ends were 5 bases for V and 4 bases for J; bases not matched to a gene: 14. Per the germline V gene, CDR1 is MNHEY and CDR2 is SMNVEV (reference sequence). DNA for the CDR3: TGTGCCAGCAGTACGTTCACAGGGGATATCGTATACGAGCAGTACTTC. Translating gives CASSTFTGDIVYEQYF.

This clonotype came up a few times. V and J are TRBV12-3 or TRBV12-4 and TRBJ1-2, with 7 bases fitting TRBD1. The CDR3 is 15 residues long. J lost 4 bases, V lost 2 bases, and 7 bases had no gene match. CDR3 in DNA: TGTGCCAGCAGTTTAACCGGGACAGTAGTCTATGGCTACACCTTC. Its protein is CASSLTGTVVYGYTF.

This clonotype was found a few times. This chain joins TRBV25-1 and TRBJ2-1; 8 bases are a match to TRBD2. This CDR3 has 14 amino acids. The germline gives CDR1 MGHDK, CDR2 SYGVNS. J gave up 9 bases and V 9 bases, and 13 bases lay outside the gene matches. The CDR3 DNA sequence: TGTGCCAGGAGTATTACCGGGACTAGGAGTGAGCAGTTCTTC. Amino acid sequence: CARSITGTRSEQFF.